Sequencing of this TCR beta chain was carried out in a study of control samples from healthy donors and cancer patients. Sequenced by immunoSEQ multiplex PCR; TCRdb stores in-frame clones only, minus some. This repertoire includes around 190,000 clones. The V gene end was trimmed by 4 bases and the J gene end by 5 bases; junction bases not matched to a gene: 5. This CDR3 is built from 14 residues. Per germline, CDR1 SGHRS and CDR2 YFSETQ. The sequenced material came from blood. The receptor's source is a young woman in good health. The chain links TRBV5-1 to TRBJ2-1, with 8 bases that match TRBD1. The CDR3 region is CASSPWTGHNEQFF. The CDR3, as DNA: TGCGCCAGCAGCCCGTGGACAGGGCACAATGAGCAGTTCTTC. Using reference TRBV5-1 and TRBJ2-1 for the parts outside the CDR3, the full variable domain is KAGVTQTPRYLIKTRGQQVTLSCSPISGHRSVSWYQQTPGQGLQFLFEYFSETQRNKGNFPGRFSGRQFSNSRSEMNVSTLELGDSALYLCASSPWTGHNEQFFGPGTRLTVL.